This T cell receptor beta chain was identified during a study of cytomegalovirus exposure and HLA in healthy donors. As for this clone: Its specificity is unknown.

The germline gives CDR1 MDHEN, CDR2 SYDVKM. This CDR3 has 21 residues. V was clipped by 6 bases and J by 13 bases; unmatched bases: 34. Primers: 60 Vbeta forward and 13 Jbeta reverse. Sequenced by immunoSEQ multiplex PCR; TCRdb stores in-frame clones only, minus some. The sample shows 60,000 to 80,000 clones, about four fifths of them seen only once. Study-level points and caveats: Rarity held for most TCR sequences, but there were some public TCRs that occurred in many donors. Versus the approximately 700-donor mean, an Asian-associated ancestry cluster reportedly showed fewer N-insertions in a later analysis. Specific recognition of CMV antigens was confirmed in vitro for a few chains (all CMV-associated).

Sequences were obtained from PBMCs. The chain employs TRBV28 and TRBJ1-5; 9 nucleotides agree with TRBD1. The TCR comes from a woman in her 30s in good health and CMV-seronegative. The DNA of the CDR3 is TGTGCCAGCAGACGCCCGGGACAGGGCTTTGGGTCGAGTCGATACCGTAGACCTCAGCATTTT. As protein: CASRRPGQGFGSSRYRRPQHF.